The 24 T cell receptor beta chains presented below share a single source sample, sequenced in a study of blood T cell repertoires in COVID-19. The repertoire was sequenced with immunoSEQ multiplex PCR; TCRdb's copy has only in-frame clones and lacks some. The table lists 150,000 or so clones, 85% to 90% of them singletons. The material sequenced was peripheral blood. These receptors were collected from a man between 60 and 75 years old with active or convalescent COVID-19.

J is TRBJ2-7 and V is TRBV6-2 or TRBV6-3; TRBD2 matches at 7 bases. The CDR3 has 16 amino acids. Germline V gene sequence: CDR1 MNHEY, CDR2 SVGEGT. V lost 3 bases and J lost 2; bases outside the gene matches: 10. This CDR3 is CASSYSAGRLTYEQYF. CDR3 nucleotide sequence: TGTGCCAGCAGTTATTCTGCCGGGAGGCTTACCTACGAGCAGTACTTC.

This chain uses TRBV29-1 with TRBJ2-1; TRBD1 matches at 9 bases. CDR3 length: 14 amino acids. The V gene's germline CDR1 is SQVTM and CDR2 ANQGSEA. The J segment lost 4 bases and the V segment lost 7 bases, leaving 8 bases of the junction unmatched. The CDR3 spells CSDLGQGPYNEQFF. CDR3 DNA sequence: TGCAGCGATTTGGGACAGGGACCATACAATGAGCAGTTCTTC.

The chain is built from TRBV28 and TRBJ2-1; the match to TRBD2 covers 14 bases. V shed 3 bases, J shed 6 bases, and the junction held 7 bases outside the gene matches. The CDR3 runs to 17 residues. The V gene's germline CDR1 is MDHEN and CDR2 SYDVKM. CDR3: CASSFVGLAGVTNEQFF. CDR3 DNA: TGTGCCAGCAGTTTTGTGGGACTAGCGGGAGTAACCAATGAGCAGTTCTTC.

This chain joins TRBV6-5 and TRBJ1-2, with D perhaps matching TRBD1 (5 bases). The CDR3 is made up of 14 amino acids. Trimming shortened V by 6 bases and J by 4 bases, and 15 bases separated the two germline ends. Germline V gene sequence: CDR1 MNHEY, CDR2 SVGAGI. CDR3: CASRRGGVPYGYTF. In DNA, the CDR3 is TGTGCCAGCAGACGGGGAGGGGTTCCCTATGGCTACACCTTC.

In regard to this clone: At one boundary the junction diverges from the germline segment, which might be a read error. This sequence joins TRBV7-7 and TRBJ1-4; the D gene is possibly TRBD1 (5 bases). Germline V gives CDR1 SSHAT, CDR2 FNYEAQ (reference sequence). This CDR3 has 14 amino acids. The DNA for the CDR3 is TGTGCCAGCAGCCCCTCCGGGACTAAAGAAAAACTGTTTTTT. Translating gives CASSPSGTKEKLFF. The complete variable domain, with remaining parts taken from reference TRBV7-7 and TRBJ1-4, reads GAGVSQSPRYKVTKRGQDVTLRCDPISSHATLYWYQQALGQGPEFLTYFNYEAQPDKSGLPSDRFSAERPEGSISTLTIQRTEQRDSAMYRCASSPSGTKEKLFFGSGTQLSVL.

The chain recombines TRBV19 with TRBJ2-7, with a possible D match to TRBD1 (6 bases). V was trimmed by 4 bases and J by 6 bases, leaving 19 bases between them. This CDR3 spans 15 amino acids. Germline-derived CDR1 and CDR2 are LNHDA and SQIVND (reference sequence). The CDR3 sequence is CASSTSGTPMGEQYF. CDR3 sequence (DNA): TGTGCCAGTAGTACGTCCGGGACACCCATGGGCGAGCAGTACTTC.

DNA for the CDR3: TGTGCCAGCAGCTTAATCGGGACTAGCGGGAAGTTCACCGGGGAGCTGTTTTTT. Translated: CASSLIGTSGKFTGELFF. V and J are TRBV7-3 and TRBJ2-2; 13 bases are shared with TRBD2. This CDR3 is 18 amino acids long. The trim removed 1 base at V and 4 bases at J, leaving 6 bases unmatched. Germline lookup yields CDR1 SGHTA and CDR2 FQGTGA.

The J gene is TRBJ1-1, the V gene TRBV7-3; the match to TRBD1 covers 9 bases. In germline, CDR1 is SGHTA, CDR2 FQGTGA. J lost 5 bases, V lost 1 base, and 5 bases had no gene match. This CDR3 is 15 amino acids long. CDR3: CASSLMGTGKTEAFF. The CDR3 DNA sequence: TGTGCCAGCAGCTTAATGGGGACAGGGAAGACTGAAGCTTTCTTT.

The sample holds one count of this clone. The chain has TRBV24-1 and TRBJ2-3, with TRBD2 matching over 13 bases. The germline gives CDR1 KGHDR, CDR2 SFDVKD. The length of the CDR3 is 17 residues. V lost 10 bases and J lost 9; bases outside the gene matches: 18. CDR3 sequence: CATGTSGVGIVQDTQYF. The CDR3, as DNA: TGTGCCACGGGGACTAGCGGGGTCGGAATCGTCCAGGACACGCAGTATTTT.

This chain connects TRBV2 to TRBJ2-2, with 8 bases aligning to TRBD1. The J segment lost 5 bases and the V segment lost 4 bases, leaving 9 bases of the junction unmatched. The CDR3 runs 16 residues. Germline CDR1 and CDR2: SNHLY and FYNNEI. This CDR3 reads CASSVRPGGRTGELFF. CDR3 DNA: TGTGCCAGCAGTGTTAGGCCAGGGGGCCGTACCGGGGAGCTGTTTTTT.

V is TRBV7-9 and J is TRBJ1-1, with D uncertain. Between the trimmed V and J ends, which lost 3 bases and 3 bases, there was a span of 8 bases. Germline CDR1 is SEHNR and CDR2 is FQNEAQ (reference sequence). This CDR3 contains 13 residues. The CDR3 loop reads CASSFWQDTEAFF. The CDR3 region has the DNA TGTGCCAGCAGCTTCTGGCAGGACACTGAAGCTTTCTTT.

The chain combines TRBV7-9 with TRBJ2-7, with D maybe TRBD1 (6 bases). V was shortened by 4 bases and J by 3 bases, with 10 bases between the two germline ends. Germline lookup yields CDR1 SEHNR and CDR2 FQNEAQ (reference sequence). The CDR3 sequence is 13 residues long. CDR3 bases: TGTGCCAGCAGCTCGGGACATAACTACGAGCAGTACTTC. This encodes CASSSGHNYEQYF.

CDR3 nucleotides: TGTGCCAGCAGTCTGCTGGGGGGGTCCAGGGGATTAGAAAAACTGTTTTTT. Translated: CASSLLGGSRGLEKLFF. The chain couples TRBV27 to TRBJ1-4, with D possibly being TRBD1 (6 bases). The CDR3 totals 17 residues. V gave up 5 bases and J gave up 8 bases, with 24 bases separating them. Germline V gives CDR1 MNHEY, CDR2 SMNVEV (reference sequence).

The rearrangement links TRBV30 to TRBJ1-2; TRBD1 matches at 7 bases. The CDR3 is made up of 14 amino acids. Trimming removed 4 bases from V and 12 bases from J; junction bases left unmatched: 17. Germline-derived CDR1 and CDR2 are GTSNPN and SVGIG (reference sequence). CDR3 sequence (DNA): TGTGCCTGGATAAAAGGGGGCCTGTCGCGTTCACACACCTTC. Translating it yields CAWIKGGLSRSHTF.

The chain carries TRBV10-3 and TRBJ2-1, with 10 bases fitting TRBD2. CDR1 and CDR2 (germline): ENHRY, SYGVKD. This CDR3 region has 15 residues. V gave up 2 bases and J gave up 2 bases; unmatched junction bases: 0. In DNA, the CDR3 is TGTGCCATCAGTGAGACTAGCGGGGCCTACAATGAGCAGTTCTTC. Translation: CAISETSGAYNEQFF.

V usage is TRBV7-9 and J usage is TRBJ1-2; D is unresolved. Per the germline V gene, CDR1 is SEHNR and CDR2 is FQNEAQ (reference sequence). The CDR3 is 12 amino acids. V was shortened by 8 bases and J by 5 bases, with 12 bases between the two germline ends. CDR3 amino acids: CASSEAPYGYTF. The DNA of the CDR3 is TGTGCCAGCTCTGAAGCGCCTTATGGCTACACCTTC.

The chain recombines TRBV28 with TRBJ1-3, with 8 bases identical to TRBD1. This CDR3 comprises 15 residues. The V gene's germline CDR1 is MDHEN and CDR2 SYDVKM. V shed 4 bases and J 3 bases; nucleotides not matched to a gene: 5. DNA of the CDR3: TGTGCCAGCAGTTGGACAGGGTCTGGTGGAAACACCATATATTTT. Protein sequence: CASSWTGSGGNTIYF.

Here the CDR3 reads CATSDLKGGADTQYF. The CDR3 region has the DNA TGTGCCACCAGTGATTTGAAGGGGGGGGCAGATACGCAGTATTTT. The chain recombines TRBV24-1 with TRBJ2-3; a weak D match, TRBD2 (7 bases). The CDR3 contains 15 residues. The V end lost 0 bases, the J end lost 4 bases, and 10 bases lay between the germline ends. The V gene's germline CDR1 is KGHDR and CDR2 SFDVKD.

The V gene is TRBV4-1, the J gene TRBJ2-1; 9 bases fit TRBD2. The J segment lost 10 bases and the V segment lost 2 bases, leaving 15 bases of the junction unmatched. The CDR3 is 17 residues long. Looked up from germline, CDR1 is MGHRA and CDR2 is YSYEKL. The CDR3 here is CASSQSPGSGGPGEQFF. The CDR3 DNA is TGCGCCAGCAGCCAAAGCCCCGGGAGCGGGGGGCCCGGGGAGCAGTTCTTC.

This clone is a singleton in its sample. The CDR3 nucleotides read TGTGCCAGCAATCGCAGGCAGCAATTGGTGAACACTGAAGCTTTCTTT. It yields the protein CASNRRQQLVNTEAFF. V and J are TRBV28 and TRBJ1-1; D uncertain. The CDR3 is 16 amino acids. The germline gives CDR1 MDHEN, CDR2 SYDVKM. Trimming cost V 7 bases and J 0 bases, with 18 bases left between them.

The chain uses TRBV5-1 and TRBJ2-7; TRBD1 might be the D (5 bases). V shed 0 bases and J shed 4 bases, with 8 bases lying between them. CDR1 and CDR2 from the germline V gene are SGHRS and YFSETQ. This CDR3 has 13 residues. The CDR3 loop reads CASSLEGYYEQYF. CDR3 DNA: TGCGCCAGCAGCTTGGAGGGGTATTACGAGCAGTACTTC.

The rearrangement uses TRBV9 and TRBJ2-1; 7 bases agree with TRBD2. Trimming at V came to 4 bases and at J to 1 base, leaving 5 bases not matched to a gene. Germline CDR1 reads SGDLS; CDR2 reads YYNGEE. The CDR3 length is 15 residues. The CDR3 reads CASSPSGVSYNEQFF. The CDR3 DNA follows: TGTGCCAGCAGCCCAAGCGGGGTTTCCTACAATGAGCAGTTCTTC.

The rearrangement uses TRBV6-1 and TRBJ1-2, with 9 bases aligning to TRBD1. The germline CDR1 and CDR2 sequences are MNHNS and SASEGT. V was pared by 2 bases and J by 4 bases, with 11 bases of the junction left unmatched. The CDR3 has 17 amino acids. The CDR3 sequence is CASSELLQGAGGYGYTF. The CDR3 bases are TGTGCCAGCAGTGAACTCCTACAGGGGGCAGGGGGCTATGGCTACACCTTC.

This rearrangement joins TRBV10-3 to TRBJ2-1; TRBD2 matches 14 bases. The CDR3 has 22 amino acids. V shed 6 bases, J shed 0 bases, and the junction held 19 bases outside the gene matches. Germline loops: CDR1 ENHRY, CDR2 SYGVKD. This chain's CDR3 is CAIRSGLAGDESVLSSYNEQFF. The CDR3 nucleotides read TGTGCCATCAGATCGGGACTAGCGGGGGACGAATCCGTCTTAAGCTCCTACAATGAGCAGTTCTTC.